A selection of T cell receptor beta chains follows, all from one sample in a study of CD8+ T cells in alopecia areata. This table comes from immunoSEQ multiplex PCR, and its TCRdb copy is limited to in-frame clones, with some not included. The sample contains approximately 280,000 clones, roughly 60% of which appear only once. The specimen was CD4+ T cells sorted from blood, collected at week 24, from a patient treated with tofacitinib. The source of these receptors is a human donor with alopecia areata. Both conserved end residues are part of each CDR3. A D gene is named only where the DNA matches it firmly. Not all rows give a size; the values are once, few, many and, for expanded clones, a class.

>few|TRBV28|TRBJ1-2|TRBD1
TGTGCCGCCAGCAGGGGGGATGGCTACACCTTC
CAASRGDGYTF
>.|TRBV5-1|TRBJ1-6|.
TGCGCCAGCAGTCCGCAGGGTGAGAATTCACCCCTCCACTTT
CASSPQGENSPLHF
>.|TRBV11-1|TRBJ1-2|TRBD1
TGTGCCAGCAGGCGGACAGGGGGCAATCGCTACACCTTC
CASRRTGGNRYTF
>.|TRBV28|TRBJ1-2|TRBD1
TGTGCCAGCAGCGCTCAAGGGGACAGTCACTATGGCTACACCTTC
CASSAQGDSHYGYTF
>.|TRBV5-1|TRBJ2-7|.
TGCGCCAGCAGCAGGCCGCCTTCCTACGAGCAGTACTTC
CASSRPPSYEQYF
>many|TRBV28|TRBJ1-5|.
TGTGCCACTCTCAGAACGGGGGGCAATCAGCCCCAGCATTTT
CATLRTGGNQPQHF
>.|TRBV10-3|TRBJ1-2|TRBD1
TGTGCCATCAGTGAGGGGGACAGCGGTATTAGCTACACCTTC
CAISEGDSGISYTF
>few|TRBV4-1|TRBJ1-1|.
TGCGCCAGCAGCCACCGGGACACTGAAGCTTTCTTT
CASSHRDTEAFF
>few|TRBV29-1|TRBJ1-1|.
TGCAGCGTTGCCGATGAGACTGAAGCTTTCTTT
CSVADETEAFF
>.|TRBV9|TRBJ2-3|.
TGTGCCAGCAGCGAGGGGTCCGCCCTGTTCACAGATACGCAGTATTTT
CASSEGSALFTDTQYF
>.|TRBV25-1|TRBJ1-6|.
TGTGCCAGCAGGAGCCCGGTGACCGGGGGGAATTCACCCCTCCACTTT
CASRSPVTGGNSPLHF
>.|TRBV2|TRBJ1-1|.
.
CASSEQWGRGTFF
>.|TRBV4-1|TRBJ2-4|TRBD1
TGCGCCAGCAGCCAAACAGGGGGAGCACGAGGAGCCAAAAACATTCAGTACTTC
CASSQTGGARGAKNIQYF
>once|TRBV18|TRBJ2-5|.
TGTGCCAGCTCACCACCGAGTGAAGAGACCCAGTACTTC
CASSPPSEETQYF
>.|TRBV5-1|TRBJ1-2|.
TGCGCCAGCAAACAGGACTATGGCTACACCTTC
CASKQDYGYTF
>.|TRBV29-1|TRBJ1-5|TRBD1
TGCAGCGTTACCACCGACAGGGGCCTTAATCAGCCCCAGCATTTT
CSVTTDRGLNQPQHF